This T cell receptor (beta chain) was captured in a study of OX40 agonist ivuxolimab in advanced cancers. Study-wide results and caveats: In the expanded peripheral T cells, antigen specificity was never determined. CD4+ and CD8+ T cells in blood underwent clonal expansion by week 6 at 0.1 to 3.0 mg/kg.

CDR1 is SGDLS, CDR2 YYNGEE, per germline. The CDR3 length is 14 residues. V was shortened by 4 bases and J by 0 bases, with 5 bases between the two germline ends. Concerning this clone: Its antigen remains unknown.

Generated by immunoSEQ multiplex PCR, the TCRdb table keeps only in-frame clones and is missing some. The sample lists 80,000 to 95,000 clones; around nine tenths were seen once. Sequencing used CD4+ or CD8+ T cells sorted from blood, obtained in a trial of the OX40 agonist ivuxolimab. The chain uses TRBV9 and TRBJ1-6, with no clear D. The receptor comes from an adult with an advanced solid tumor such as melanoma, head and neck, liver or kidney cancer. CDR3 bases: TGTGCCAGCAGCCCTAGCTCCTATAATTCACCCCTCCACTTT. This codes for CASSPSSYNSPLHF.